The clone carrying this T cell receptor (beta chain) is a singleton in its sample. The antigen is unknown. The sample originates from a study of human T cells and chemical hapten exposure. Study information: 0.01% DPC was applied to the upper back in patch tests, which were read at 6 days. The study's findings and limits: It should be noted that donors had alopecia, so their immune response may differ from healthy people's.

What the library attached to individual cDNA molecules were unique molecular identifiers. Each CDR3 protein is one row after TCRdb ran MiXCR on the RACE reads. The sample shows roughly 84,000 distinct CDR3 sequences, 10% to 11% of them seen only once. Losses at the gene ends were 5 bases for V and 11 bases for J; bases not matched to a gene: 7. Germline V CDR1 and CDR2: MDHEN, SYDVKM. The CDR3 is made up of 12 amino acids. The time point: patch test 3, about 24 weeks after DPC sensitization. Indicated treatment: therapeutic diphenylcyclopropenone sensitization with weekly scalp DPC. The V gene is TRBV28, the J gene TRBJ2-7, with 9 bases aligning to TRBD1. The specimen comprised whole blood, sampled in connection with sensitization to the hapten diphenylcyclopropenone (DPC). The clonotype comes from a woman aged 45-65 years with alopecia areata. Some clones in this sample may be carry-over from other donors' samples. For the CDR3, the DNA is TGTGCCAGCAGTACGGGGACAGGGCGAAAGTACTTC. Its protein product is CASSTGTGRKYF. Filled out from reference TRBV28 and TRBJ2-7, the complete variable domain reads DVKVTQSSRYLVKRTGEKVFLECVQDMDHENMFWYRQDPGLGLRLIYFSYDVKMKEKGDIPEGYSVSREKKERFSLILESASTNQTSMYLCASSTGTGRKYFGPGTRLTVT.